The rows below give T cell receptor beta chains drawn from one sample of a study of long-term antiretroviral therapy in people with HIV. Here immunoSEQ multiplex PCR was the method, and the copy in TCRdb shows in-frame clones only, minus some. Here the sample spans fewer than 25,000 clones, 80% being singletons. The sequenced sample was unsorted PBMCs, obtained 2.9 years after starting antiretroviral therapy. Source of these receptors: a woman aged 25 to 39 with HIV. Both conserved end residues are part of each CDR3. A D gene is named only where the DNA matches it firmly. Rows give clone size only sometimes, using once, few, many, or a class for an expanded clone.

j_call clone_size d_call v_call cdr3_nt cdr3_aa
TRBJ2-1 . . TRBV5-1 TGCGCCAGCAGCTTCATGGGGGGGCAAAACAATGAGCAGTTCTTC CASSFMGGQNNEQFF
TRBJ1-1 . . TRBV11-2 TGTGCCAGCAGCTTAGTTGCCACTGAAGCTTTCTTT CASSLVATEAFF
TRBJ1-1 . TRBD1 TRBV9 TGTGCCAGCAGTCTCCCGGGACAGGGGGCGTTTGGGGCTTTCTTT CASSLPGQGAFGAFF
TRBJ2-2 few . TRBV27 TGTGCCAGCAGCGCTGTCACCGGGGAGCTGTTTTTT CASSAVTGELFF
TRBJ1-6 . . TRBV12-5 TGTGCTAGTGGTTCGGACCCAGGGGATGTGTGGTCCTATAATTCACCCCTCCACTTT CASGSDPGDVWSYNSPLHF
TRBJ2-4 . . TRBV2 TGTGCCAGCTCCTTTCAGGCCAAAAACATTCAGTACTTC CASSFQAKNIQYF
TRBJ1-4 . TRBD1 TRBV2 TGTGCCAGCAGTTCCTTAACAGGGGGGAATGAAAAACTGTTTTTT CASSSLTGGNEKLFF
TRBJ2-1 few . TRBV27 TGTGCCAGCAGTCTAATGGGGACTGAGCAGTTCTTC CASSLMGTEQFF
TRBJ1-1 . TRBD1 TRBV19 TGTGCCAGTAGTATCCAGACAGGGGGCGCGGAGACTGAAGCTTTCTTT CASSIQTGGAETEAFF
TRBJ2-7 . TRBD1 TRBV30 TGTGCCTGGAGTTTAAACAGGGGTGAGCAGTACTTC CAWSLNRGEQYF
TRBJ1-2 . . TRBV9 TGTGCCAGCAGCGGAGGACCGGCCCGCGTGTATGGCTACACCTTC CASSGGPARVYGYTF
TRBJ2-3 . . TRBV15 TGTGCCACCAGCAGAGATCATCCTAGCTCCTACAACACAGATACGCAGTATTTT CATSRDHPSSYNTDTQYF
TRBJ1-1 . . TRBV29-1 TGCAGCGTTGAAGATCATGGGGAGGCCACTGAAGCTTTCTTT CSVEDHGEATEAFF
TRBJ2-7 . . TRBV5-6 TGTGCCAGCAGCTTGGACGACGAGCAGTACTTC CASSLDDEQYF
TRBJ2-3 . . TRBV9 TGTGCCAGCAGCCCGCGGGAAGATACGCAGTATTTT CASSPREDTQYF
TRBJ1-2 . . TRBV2 TGTGCCAGCAGTGAAACGGGGGGGAACTATGGCTACACCTTC CASSETGGNYGYTF
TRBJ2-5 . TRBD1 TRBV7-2 TGTGCCAGCAGCTTCCACAGGGGTCCCCAGACCCAGTACTTC CASSFHRGPQTQYF
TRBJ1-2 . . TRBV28 TGTGCCAACAGCTTACGGTGGGAGGGGGTTCTCTATGGCTACACCTTC CANSLRWEGVLYGYTF
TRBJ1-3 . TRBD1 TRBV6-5 TGTGCCAGCAGAGGGGGCGGAACAGGAAACACCATATATTTT CASRGGGTGNTIYF
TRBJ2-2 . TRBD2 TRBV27 TGTGCCAGCAGTTCCCCACAGTGGGGGACTAGCGACACCGGGGAGCTGTTTTTT CASSSPQWGTSDTGELFF
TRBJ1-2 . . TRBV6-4 TGTGCCAGCAAGGAGGGACCGGCGCTCTATGGCTACACCTTC CASKEGPALYGYTF
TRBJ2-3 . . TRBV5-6 TGTGCCAGCAGCTTGTGGGGTAGCAGGGTCCCCAGCACAGATACGCAGTATTTT CASSLWGSRVPSTDTQYF
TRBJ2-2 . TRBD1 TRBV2 TGTGCCAGCAGCGTAGGGACAGGGGTTACCGGGGAGCTGTTTTTT CASSVGTGVTGELFF
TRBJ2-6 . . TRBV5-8 TGTGCCAGCAGCTTCAGGGGGGCTGGGGCCAACGTCCTGACTTTC CASSFRGAGANVLTF
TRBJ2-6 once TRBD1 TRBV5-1 TGCGCCAGCAGCTCATCCCCTGGGACAGATGGGGCCAACGTCCTGACTTTC CASSSSPGTDGANVLTF
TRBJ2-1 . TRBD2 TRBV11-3 TGTGCCAGCAGCTTAGGCGCTAGCGGGGGACAGTTCTTC CASSLGASGGQFF
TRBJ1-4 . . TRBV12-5 TGTGCTAGTGGTCTTTTAGTTGCAACTAATGAAAAACTGTTTTTT CASGLLVATNEKLFF